The subject of this entry is one TCR beta chain. Its target is not known. For each CDR3 protein, TCRdb gives one entry from its re-call of the 5' RACE reads, without DNA. The sample table sets out 300,000 to 500,000 distinct CDR3 sequences. This sample was included in a study of T cells expressing NK-cell markers. As for the study in general: Sequenced donors, eight in total, included seven who were HCMV-seropositive and one who was seronegative.

There are 16 residues in the CDR3. Germline lookup yields CDR1 GTSNPN and CDR2 SVGIG (reference sequence). Study results and caveats: The HCMV specificity of the expanded NKG2C+ T cell clones stayed unresolved. Topping the CD3+CD56-NKG2C+ fraction as well were these clonotypes, in a handful of donors.

This receptor was identified in a woman aged 50 to 60 in good health. The gene calls are TRBV30 and TRBJ2-3; TCRdb indicates TRBD2, and absent DNA this call remains unverified. The sample was blood T cells: a sorted CD56 or NKG2C T cell subset, CD4+ or CD8+ T cells, or bulk PBMC T cells (not recorded which). CDR3 loop: CAWGGLAGSRPDTQYF. Using reference TRBV30 and TRBJ2-3 for the parts outside the CDR3, the full variable domain is SQTIHQWPATLVQPVGSPLSLECTVEGTSNPNLYWYRQAAGRGLQLLFYSVGIGQISSEVPQNLSASRPQDRQFILSSKKLLLSDSGFYLCAWGGLAGSRPDTQYFGPGTRLTVL.